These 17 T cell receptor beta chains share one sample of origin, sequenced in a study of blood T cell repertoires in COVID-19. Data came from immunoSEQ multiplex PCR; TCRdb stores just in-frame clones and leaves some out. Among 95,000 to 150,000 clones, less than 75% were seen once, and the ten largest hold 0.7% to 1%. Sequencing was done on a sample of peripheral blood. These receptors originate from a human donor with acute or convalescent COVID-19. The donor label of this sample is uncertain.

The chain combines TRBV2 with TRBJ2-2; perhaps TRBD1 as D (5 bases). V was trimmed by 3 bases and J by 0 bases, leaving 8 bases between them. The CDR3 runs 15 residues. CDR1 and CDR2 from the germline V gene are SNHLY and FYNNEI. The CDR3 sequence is CASSDLTANTGELFF. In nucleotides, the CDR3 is TGTGCCAGCAGTGATTTGACAGCGAACACCGGGGAGCTGTTTTTT.

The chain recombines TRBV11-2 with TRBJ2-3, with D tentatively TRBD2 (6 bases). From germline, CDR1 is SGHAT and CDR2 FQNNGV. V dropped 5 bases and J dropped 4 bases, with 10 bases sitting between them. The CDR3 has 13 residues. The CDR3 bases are TGTGCCAGCAGCCAGGGACTTTCAGATACGCAGTATTTT. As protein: CASSQGLSDTQYF.

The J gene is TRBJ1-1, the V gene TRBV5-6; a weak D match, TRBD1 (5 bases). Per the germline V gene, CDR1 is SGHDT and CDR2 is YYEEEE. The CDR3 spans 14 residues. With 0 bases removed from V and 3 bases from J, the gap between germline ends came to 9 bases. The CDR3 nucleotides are TGTGCCAGCAGCTTGGCAGGGTGGTACACTGAAGCTTTCTTT. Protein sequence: CASSLAGWYTEAFF.

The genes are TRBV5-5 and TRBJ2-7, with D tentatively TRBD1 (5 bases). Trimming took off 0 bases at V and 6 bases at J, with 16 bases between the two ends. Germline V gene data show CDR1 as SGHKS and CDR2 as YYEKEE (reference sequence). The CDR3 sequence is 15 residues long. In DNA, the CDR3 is TGTGCCAGCAGCTTGGAGGGTCAGGGCTTAGCCGAGCAGTACGTC. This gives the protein CASSLEGQGLAEQYV.

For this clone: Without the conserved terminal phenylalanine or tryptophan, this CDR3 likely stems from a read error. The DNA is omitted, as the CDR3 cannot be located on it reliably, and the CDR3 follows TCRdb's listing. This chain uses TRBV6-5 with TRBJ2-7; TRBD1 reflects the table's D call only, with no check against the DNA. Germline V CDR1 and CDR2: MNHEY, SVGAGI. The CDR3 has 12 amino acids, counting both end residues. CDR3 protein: CASRPQQGPLQI.

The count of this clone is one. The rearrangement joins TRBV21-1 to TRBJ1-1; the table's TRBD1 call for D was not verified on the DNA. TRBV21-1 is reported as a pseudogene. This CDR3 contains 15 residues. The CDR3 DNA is TGTGCCAGCAGCCGCCGGGACAGGCGAGGCACTGAAGCTTTCTTT. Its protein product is CASSRRDRRGTEAFF.

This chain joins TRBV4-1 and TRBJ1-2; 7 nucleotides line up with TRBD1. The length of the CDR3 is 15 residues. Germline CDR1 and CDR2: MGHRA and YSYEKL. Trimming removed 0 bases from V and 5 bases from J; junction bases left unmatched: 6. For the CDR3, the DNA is TGCGCCAGCAGCCAAGAGAGAACAGGGGATTATGGCTACACCTTC. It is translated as CASSQERTGDYGYTF.

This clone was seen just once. As DNA, the CDR3 is TGCAGCGCTATGACAGGGGCGGGCACTGAAGCTTTCTTT. It codes for CSAMTGAGTEAFF. The chain carries TRBV29-1 and TRBJ1-1; 8 nucleotides agree with TRBD1. CDR1 is SQVTM and CDR2 is ANQGSEA in the germline V gene. The ends lost 7 bases at V and 4 bases at J; junction bases unmatched: 8. The CDR3 extends over 13 amino acids.

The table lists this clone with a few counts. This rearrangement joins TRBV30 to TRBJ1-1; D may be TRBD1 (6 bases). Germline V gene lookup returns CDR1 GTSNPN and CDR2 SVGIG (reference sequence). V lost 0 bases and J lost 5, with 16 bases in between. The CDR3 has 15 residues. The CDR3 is CAWSVGGGGWTEAFF. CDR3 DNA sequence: TGTGCCTGGAGTGTAGGCGGGGGCGGATGGACTGAAGCTTTCTTT. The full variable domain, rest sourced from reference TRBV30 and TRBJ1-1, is SQTIHQWPATLVQPVGSPLSLECTVEGTSNPNLYWYRQAAGRGLQLLFYSVGIGQISSEVPQNLSASRPQDRQFILSSKKLLLSDSGFYLCAWSVGGGGWTEAFFGQGTRLTVV.

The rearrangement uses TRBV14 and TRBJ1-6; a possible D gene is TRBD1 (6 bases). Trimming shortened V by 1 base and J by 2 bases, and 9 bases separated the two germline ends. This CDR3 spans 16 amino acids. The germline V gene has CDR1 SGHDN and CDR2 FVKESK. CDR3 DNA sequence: TGTGCCAGCAGCCAAGCAGGGGACGCCTATAATTCACCCCTCCACTTT. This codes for CASSQAGDAYNSPLHF.

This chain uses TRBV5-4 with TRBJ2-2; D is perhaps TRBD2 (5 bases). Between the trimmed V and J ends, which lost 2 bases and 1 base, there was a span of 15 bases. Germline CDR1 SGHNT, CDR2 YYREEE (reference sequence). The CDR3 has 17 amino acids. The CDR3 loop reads CASSFLTGRENTGELFF. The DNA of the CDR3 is TGTGCCAGCAGCTTTTTGACCGGACGGGAGAACACCGGGGAGCTGTTTTTT.

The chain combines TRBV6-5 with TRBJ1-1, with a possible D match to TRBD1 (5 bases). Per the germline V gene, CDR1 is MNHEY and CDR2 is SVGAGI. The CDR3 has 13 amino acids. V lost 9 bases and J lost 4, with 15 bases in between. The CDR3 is CASLGAWGTEAFF. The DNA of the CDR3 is TGTGCCAGTCTAGGGGCTTGGGGCACTGAAGCTTTCTTT.

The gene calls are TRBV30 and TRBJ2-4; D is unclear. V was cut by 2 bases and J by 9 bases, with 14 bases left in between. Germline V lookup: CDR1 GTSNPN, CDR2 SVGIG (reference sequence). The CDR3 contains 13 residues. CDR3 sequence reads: CAWSQVTPSIQYF. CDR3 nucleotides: TGTGCCTGGAGTCAGGTTACCCCCAGCATTCAGTACTTC.

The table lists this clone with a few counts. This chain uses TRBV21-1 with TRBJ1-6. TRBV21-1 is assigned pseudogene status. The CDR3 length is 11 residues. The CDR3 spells CASISDSPLHF. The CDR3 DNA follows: TGTGCCAGCATCTCGGATTCACCCCTCCACTTT.

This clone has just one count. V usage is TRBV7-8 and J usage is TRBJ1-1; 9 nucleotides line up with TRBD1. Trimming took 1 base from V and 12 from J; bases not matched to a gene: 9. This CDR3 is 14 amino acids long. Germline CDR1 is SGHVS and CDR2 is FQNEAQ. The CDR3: CASSLDRGQGLTFF. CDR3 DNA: TGTGCCAGCAGCTTAGATCGGGGACAGGGACTTACTTTCTTT.

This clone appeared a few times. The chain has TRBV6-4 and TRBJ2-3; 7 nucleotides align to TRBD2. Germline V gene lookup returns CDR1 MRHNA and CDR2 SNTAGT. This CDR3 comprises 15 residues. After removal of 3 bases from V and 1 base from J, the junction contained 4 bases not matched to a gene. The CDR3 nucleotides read TGTGCCAGCAGTGAGGTCGCGGGGGGCACAGATACGCAGTATTTT. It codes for CASSEVAGGTDTQYF.

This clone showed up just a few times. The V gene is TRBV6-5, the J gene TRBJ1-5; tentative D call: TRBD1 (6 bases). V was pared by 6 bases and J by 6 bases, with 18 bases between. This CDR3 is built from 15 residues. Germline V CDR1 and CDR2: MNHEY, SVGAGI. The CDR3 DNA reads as TGTGCCAGCAGCCGGGACATTAGCTCTTTTCAGCCCCAGCATTTT. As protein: CASSRDISSFQPQHF.